The entry below describes one TCR beta chain. What it recognizes is unknown. This CDR3 comprises 19 residues. The sample comes from a study of T cell responses to AZD1222 COVID-19 vaccine. Repertoires were generated with immunoSEQ multiplex PCR, while TCRdb's copy carries only in-frame clones and drops some. The repertoire holds more than 85,000 clones, with approximately 91% as singletons. General study results and limits: Spike-spanning, vaccine-associated CD4 TCRs were dominant at 160-218 and 743-854. Nearly half of spike-specific TCRs reportedly target variant regions that are unmutated in the B.1.351 and B.1.1.7 variants.

Sequenced here: peripheral blood, sampled on day 0 of MenACWY control vaccination. The TCR sequence derives from an adult in good health. The chain joins TRBV21-1 to TRBJ2-7; the DNA was not used to check the table's D call, TRBD2. TRBV21-1 is designated a pseudogene. CDR3 DNA: TGTGCCAGCAGCAAAGAAGGGGAGCTATGGCGGGAGACGGCCTACGAGCAGTACTTC. It codes for CASSKEGELWRETAYEQYF.